This record looks at one T cell receptor (beta chain) sequence and its context. The ends were cut back, 0 bases at V and 1 base at J, with 10 bases in the middle. CDR3 length: 15 residues. CDR1 and CDR2 (germline): SGHRS, YFSETQ. Sequencing used immunoSEQ multiplex PCR; TCRdb keeps in-frame clones, though not all of them. Of some 1 million clones in the sample, under 80% were seen once. This record belongs to a study of shared clonotypes between healthy human individuals. Overall study context: A few men and two women, aged 18 to 49, were donors.

This chain links TRBV5-1 with TRBJ1-1; TRBD1 might be the D (6 bases). Specimen: memory CD4+ T cells sorted from blood. Subset defined: CD45RA-negative fraction. The sequence came from a man aged 18 to 29 in good health. The CDR3: CASSLETGRNTEAFF. For the CDR3, the DNA is TGCGCCAGCAGCTTGGAGACAGGTAGGAACACTGAAGCTTTCTTT.